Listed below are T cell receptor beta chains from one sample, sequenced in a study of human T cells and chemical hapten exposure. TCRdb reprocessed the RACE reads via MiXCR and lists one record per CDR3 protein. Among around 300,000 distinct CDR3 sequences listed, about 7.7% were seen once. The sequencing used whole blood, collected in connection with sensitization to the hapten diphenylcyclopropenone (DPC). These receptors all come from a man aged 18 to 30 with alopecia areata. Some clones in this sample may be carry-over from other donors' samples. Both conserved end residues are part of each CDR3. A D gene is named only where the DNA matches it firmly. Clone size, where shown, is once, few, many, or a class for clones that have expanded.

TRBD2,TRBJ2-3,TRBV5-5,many,CASSRLAGGPDTQYF,TGTGCCAGCAGCCGACTAGCGGGGGGCCCAGATACGCAGTATTTT
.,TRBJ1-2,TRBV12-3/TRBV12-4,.,CASSLWMSPYGYTF,TGTGCCAGCAGCCTTTGGATGAGCCCCTATGGCTACACCTTC
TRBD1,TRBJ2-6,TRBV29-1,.,CSVEGTGHSGANVLTF,TGCAGCGTTGAAGGGACAGGGCACTCTGGGGCCAACGTCCTGACTTTC
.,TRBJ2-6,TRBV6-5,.,CASSNPSPGANVLTF,TGTGCCAGCAGCAATCCAAGCCCTGGGGCCAACGTCCTGACTTTC
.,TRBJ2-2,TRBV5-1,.,CASSLSTDHTGELFF,TGCGCCAGCAGCTTGTCAACGGACCACACCGGGGAGCTGTTTTTT
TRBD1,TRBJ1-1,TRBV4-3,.,CASSQDGTGGWTEAFF,TGCGCCAGCAGCCAAGACGGGACAGGGGGATGGACTGAAGCTTTCTTT
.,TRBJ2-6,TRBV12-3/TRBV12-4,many,CASSLIPSGANVLTF,TGTGCCAGCAGTTTAATACCCTCTGGGGCCAACGTCCTGACTTTC
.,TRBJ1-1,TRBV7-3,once,CVSSLNPHNPNGGRDTEAFF,TGTGTCAGCAGCTTAAACCCGCATAATCCGAATGGAGGTCGGGACACTGAAGCTTTCTTT
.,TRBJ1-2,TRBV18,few,CASSPGLVTNYGYTF,TGTGCCAGCTCGCCGGGCCTAGTAACTAACTATGGCTACACCTTC
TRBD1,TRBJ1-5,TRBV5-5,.,CASSPGTGDGQPQHF,TGTGCCAGCAGCCCCGGGACAGGGGATGGTCAGCCCCAGCATTTT
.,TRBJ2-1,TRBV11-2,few,CASTRRSGADNEQFF,TGTGCCAGCACCAGGCGGTCTGGCGCCGACAATGAGCAGTTCTTC
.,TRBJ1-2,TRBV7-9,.,CASSHEWGQDYGYTF,TGTGCCAGCAGCCACGAATGGGGGCAGGACTATGGCTACACCTTC
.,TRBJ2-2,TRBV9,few,CASSPRGARDTGELFF,TGTGCCAGCAGCCCGAGAGGGGCGCGGGACACCGGGGAGCTGTTTTTT
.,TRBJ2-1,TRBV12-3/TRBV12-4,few,CASSTQTSLGFF,TGTGCCAGCAGTACTCAGACAAGTCTCGGGTTCTTC
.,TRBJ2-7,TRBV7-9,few,CASSSSRDGATYEQYF,TGTGCCAGCAGCTCCTCTCGGGACGGTGCTACCTACGAGCAGTACTTC
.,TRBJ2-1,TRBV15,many,CATSRDPDNEQFF,TGTGCCACCAGCAGAGATCCGGACAATGAGCAGTTCTTC
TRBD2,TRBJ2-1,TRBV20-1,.,CSAGNLAGISYNEQFF,TGCAGTGCTGGCAACTTAGCGGGGATCTCCTACAATGAGCAGTTCTTC
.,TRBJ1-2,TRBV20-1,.,CSARWAQSYTF,TGCAGTGCTAGATGGGCACAGAGCTACACCTTC
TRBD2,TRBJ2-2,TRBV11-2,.,CASSPGTSRYTGELFF,TGTGCCAGCAGCCCAGGGACTAGCCGATACACCGGGGAGCTGTTTTTT
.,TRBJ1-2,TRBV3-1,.,CASSQDLSGRYTF,TGTGCCAGCAGCCAAGATCTATCGGGTCGCTACACCTTC
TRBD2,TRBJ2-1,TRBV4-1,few,CASSQPGRSRSGGSSYNEQFF,TGCGCCAGCAGCCAACCAGGACGGAGTCGTAGCGGGGGGAGCTCCTACAATGAGCAGTTCTTC
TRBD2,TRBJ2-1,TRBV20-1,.,CSAWRTSGGYNEQFF,TGCAGTGCTTGGAGGACTAGCGGGGGATACAATGAGCAGTTCTTC
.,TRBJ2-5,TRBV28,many,CASSLIFGDRGQETQYF,TGTGCCAGCAGTTTAATTTTTGGAGACAGAGGCCAAGAGACCCAGTACTTC
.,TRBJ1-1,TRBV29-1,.,CSAGLGTLSPLEAFF,TGCAGCGCTGGATTAGGGACATTGAGCCCCCTTGAAGCTTTCTTT
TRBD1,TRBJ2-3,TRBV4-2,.,CASSPRTQKGARDGDTQYF,TGTGCCAGCAGCCCTAGAACCCAGAAGGGGGCGAGGGATGGAGATACGCAGTATTTT
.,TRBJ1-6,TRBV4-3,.,CASSQEEASPLHF,TGCGCCAGCAGCCAAGAAGAGGCTTCACCCCTCCACTTT
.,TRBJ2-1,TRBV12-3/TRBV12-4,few,CASTPGGDEQFF,TGTGCCAGCACGCCCGGAGGCGATGAGCAGTTCTTC
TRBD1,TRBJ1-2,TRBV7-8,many,CASSSRQGRQNYGYTF,TGTGCCAGCAGCTCCAGACAGGGGCGCCAAAACTATGGCTACACCTTC
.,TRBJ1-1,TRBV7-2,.,CASSLARGTEAFF,TGTGCCAGCAGCTTAGCCCGGGGCACTGAAGCTTTCTTT
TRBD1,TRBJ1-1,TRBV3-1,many,CASSQSDREAEAFF,TGTGCCAGCAGCCAATCAGACAGGGAGGCTGAAGCTTTCTTT
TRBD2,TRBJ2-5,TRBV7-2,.,CASSLGVTSVGETQYF,TGTGCCAGCAGCTTAGGGGTTACTAGCGTAGGAGAGACCCAGTACTTC
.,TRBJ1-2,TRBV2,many,CASRDRVNYGYTF,TGTGCCAGCAGGGACAGAGTTAACTATGGCTACACCTTC
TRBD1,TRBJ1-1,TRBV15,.,CATSRGSRTGNTEAFF,TGTGCCACCAGCAGAGGATCTAGGACAGGGAACACTGAAGCTTTCTTT
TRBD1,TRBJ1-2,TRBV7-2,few,CASSLMEGAYGYTF,TGTGCCAGCAGCTTAATGGAGGGGGCCTATGGCTACACCTTC
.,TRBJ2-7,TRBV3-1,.,CASSPSLRGVEQYF,TGTGCCAGCAGCCCCTCTTTGAGGGGCGTCGAGCAGTACTTC
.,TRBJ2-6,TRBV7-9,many,CASRTGTSGANVLTF,TGTGCCAGCAGAACAGGGACCTCTGGGGCCAACGTCCTGACTTTC
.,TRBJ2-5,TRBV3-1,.,CASSQGRRETQYF,TGTGCCAGCAGCCAGGGGAGGCGGGAGACCCAGTACTTC
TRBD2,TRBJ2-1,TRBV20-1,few,CSARRNGGVFFNEQFF,TGCAGTGCTAGACGTAACGGGGGGGTTTTTTTCAATGAGCAGTTCTTC
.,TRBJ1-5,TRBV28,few,CASSLPRLWGNQPQHF,TGTGCCAGCAGTTTACCCCGGCTATGGGGGAATCAGCCCCAGCATTTT
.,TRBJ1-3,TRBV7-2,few,CASSLEPGRRTGNTIYF,TGTGCCAGCAGCTTAGAGCCGGGCAGACGGACGGGAAACACCATATATTTT
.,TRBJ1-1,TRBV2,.,CASSERAGFLMNTEAFF,TGTGCCAGCAGTGAAAGGGCGGGGTTCCTTATGAACACTGAAGCTTTCTTT
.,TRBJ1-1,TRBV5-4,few,CASSLGLHWGTEAFF,TGTGCCAGCAGCTTGGGCCTACACTGGGGCACTGAAGCTTTCTTT
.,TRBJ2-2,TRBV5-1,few,CASSFNTARTGELFF,TGCGCCAGCAGCTTTAACACAGCCCGCACCGGGGAGCTGTTTTTT
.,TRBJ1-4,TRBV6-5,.,CASSYSGRAGEKLFF,TGTGCCAGCAGTTACTCCGGGAGGGCTGGTGAAAAACTGTTTTTT
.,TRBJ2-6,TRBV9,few,CASSPQLSGANVLTF,TGTGCCAGCAGCCCGCAGTTGTCTGGGGCCAACGTCCTGACTTTC
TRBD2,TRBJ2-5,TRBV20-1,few,CSASAPGLLETQYF,TGCAGTGCTAGTGCCCCGGGACTACTTGAGACCCAGTACTTC
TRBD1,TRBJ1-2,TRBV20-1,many,CSAQPGQGARNYGYTF,TGCAGTGCTCAGCCGGGACAGGGGGCGCGTAACTATGGCTACACCTTC